This T cell receptor beta chain was sequenced during a study of T cell responses to AZD1222 COVID-19 vaccine. Here immunoSEQ multiplex PCR was the method, and the copy in TCRdb shows in-frame clones only, minus some. Of 100,000 to 150,000 clones listed, 80% to 95% were seen once; the top ten hold roughly 1%. This clone came up once. Its specificity is unknown. Study findings and constraints: Females outnumbered males among donors, who were mostly white British; clonal diversity was possibly underestimated. CD4 TCRs covered the whole spike, strongest at regions 160-218 and 743-854.

CDR1 and CDR2 from the germline V gene are LNHDA and SQIVND (reference sequence). The CDR3 consists of 12 residues. V lost 7 bases and J 4 bases, leaving 8 bases between the germline ends. It was second doses at about 4 or about 12 weeks that were pooled. The sample in question was peripheral blood, obtained 28 days after the second AZD1222 dose. The chain carries TRBV19 and TRBJ1-5; no reliable D call. The source of this sequence is an adult who received the AZD1222 COVID-19 vaccine. This CDR3 is CASKVGNQPQHF. DNA of the CDR3: TGTGCCAGTAAAGTCGGGAATCAGCCCCAGCATTTT.